These 29 T cell receptor beta chains were sequenced from one sample in a study of T cell repertoires in aging, cancer and after chemotherapy. Amplification of TCR beta used genomic DNA extracted from peripheral blood. Multiplex touch-down PCR with TRB-A/B primers amplified rearranged V-D-J TRB sequences. TCRdb re-called the multiplex PCR reads through MiXCR, storing one row per CDR3 protein. The sample shows 9,500 to 11,000 distinct CDR3 sequences, less than 30% of them seen only once. Sequencing was done on a sample of blood. These receptors were obtained from a human donor in good health.

Points on this clonotype: This may come from a read error, since a much larger clone is one base off. The chain has TRBV27 and TRBJ2-7, with D unclear. V gave up 5 bases and J gave up 5 bases, with 28 bases separating them. The CDR3 runs to 18 residues. The V gene's germline CDR1 is MNHEY and CDR2 SMNVEV (reference sequence). The CDR3 sequence is CASSLGAVIGPGSHEQYF. The CDR3 DNA reads TGTGCCAGCAGTCTAGGCGCAGTCATTGGGCCCGGATCCCACGAGCAGTACTTC.

For this clonotype: This sequence may be a read error, since a much larger clone differs from it by one base. The rearrangement uses TRBV10-3 and TRBJ2-7; D is unresolved. Trimming took off 0 bases at V and 3 bases at J, with 9 bases between the two ends. Per the germline V gene, CDR1 is ENHRY and CDR2 is SYGVKD. The CDR3 length is 14 residues. In DNA, the CDR3 is TGTGCCATCAGTGAGTCGGTCTACAGCTACGAGCAGTACTTC. Amino acid sequence: CAISESVYSYEQYF.

The chain carries TRBV5-4 and TRBJ2-1; 11 bases are shared with TRBD2. The V gene end was trimmed by 9 bases and the J gene end by 5 bases; junction bases not matched to a gene: 16. The CDR3 is 17 residues long. Germline loops: CDR1 SGHNT, CDR2 YYREEE (reference sequence). CDR3 residues: CATGLTTVTSGNNEQFF. CDR3 DNA: TGTGCCACCGGCCTGACGACCGTGACTAGCGGGAACAATGAGCAGTTCTTC.

The V and J genes are TRBV20-1 and TRBJ2-7, with 7 bases identical to TRBD1. This CDR3 has 15 amino acids. The germline V gene encodes CDR1 DFQATT and CDR2 SNEGSKA (reference sequence). Trimming removed 6 bases from V and 5 bases from J; junction bases left unmatched: 16. CDR3 bases: TGCAGTGCCGCCACACAGGGGACGGTTACCCACGAGCAGTACTTC. Amino acid sequence: CSAATQGTVTHEQYF.

This clonotype was seen more than once but under ten times. This chain connects TRBV30 to TRBJ2-7; no clear D. The germline V and J ends were trimmed by 1 base and 0 bases, with 16 bases remaining between them. Per germline, CDR1 GTSNPN and CDR2 SVGIG (reference sequence). The CDR3 is 16 residues long. The CDR3, as DNA: TGTGCCTGGAGTGGTGTATGGACGTCGAGCTCCTACGAGCAGTACTTC. Its protein is CAWSGVWTSSSYEQYF.

This clonotype was observed a handful of times. This CDR3 is CASSLEPGVYQGVGNSNQPQHF. The CDR3 coding sequence is TGCGCCAGCAGCCTGGAACCCGGAGTATACCAGGGTGTTGGAAATAGCAATCAGCCCCAGCATTTT. The chain is built from TRBV5-1 and TRBJ1-5; the D gene is possibly TRBD1 (5 bases). CDR1 is SGHRS, CDR2 YFSETQ, per germline. V lost 4 bases to trimming and J lost 0 bases, with 32 bases between them. This CDR3 has 22 amino acids.

This clonotype was picked up a small number of times. This chain connects TRBV11-2 to TRBJ2-7; TRBD1 aligns across 8 bases. The CDR3 has 14 amino acids. V was pared by 5 bases and J by 0 bases, with 3 bases of the junction left unmatched. Germline assignment: CDR1 SGHAT and CDR2 FQNNGV. CDR3 coding DNA: TGTGCCAGCAGCCTCCAGGGGGCCTCCTACGAGCAGTACTTC. Translated, it gives CASSLQGASYEQYF.

This chain connects TRBV6-4 to TRBJ2-2; D ambiguous. Trimming pared 5 bases from V and 7 bases from J, leaving 11 bases between. The CDR3 length is 13 residues. In germline, CDR1 is MRHNA, CDR2 SNTAGT. The CDR3 bases are TGTGCCAGCAGTCTCGACGGTCACGGGGAGCTGTTTTTT. Protein sequence: CASSLDGHGELFF.

The genes are TRBV25-1 and TRBJ1-1; D possibly corresponds to TRBD1 (6 bases). The CDR3 has 14 residues. The germline V gene has CDR1 MGHDK and CDR2 SYGVNS. V lost 4 bases, J lost 2 bases, and 11 bases lay in between. The CDR3 region is CASSGDRLNTEAFF. DNA of the CDR3: TGTGCCAGCAGTGGTGACAGGCTAAACACTGAAGCTTTCTTT.

V gene TRBV28 combines with J gene TRBJ1-1, with D hard to call. The CDR3 length is 18 residues. V dropped 2 bases and J dropped 0 bases, with 19 bases sitting between them. CDR1 is MDHEN, CDR2 SYDVKM, per germline. The CDR3 region is CASSLDINNVYMNTEAFF. DNA for the CDR3: TGTGCCAGCAGTTTAGACATCAATAACGTATACATGAACACTGAAGCTTTCTTT.

This chain connects TRBV6-6 to TRBJ2-5; 11 positions match TRBD2. Germline V gives CDR1 MNHNY, CDR2 SVGAGI (reference sequence). V lost 0 bases, J lost 10 bases, and 10 bases stayed unmatched. CDR3 size: 16 residues. CDR3 protein: CASSYSPELAGEGQYF. The CDR3 DNA reads TGTGCCAGCAGTTACTCCCCGGAACTAGCGGGAGAAGGCCAGTACTTC.

About this clonotype: This may be a read error: a much more frequent sequence differs by one nucleotide. The J gene is TRBJ2-7, the V gene TRBV20-1; 8 nucleotides line up with TRBD2. After removal of 1 base from V and 3 bases from J, the junction contained 8 bases not matched to a gene. The CDR3 covers 15 residues. Germline V gene sequence: CDR1 DFQATT, CDR2 SNEGSKA (reference sequence). The CDR3 DNA reads as TGCAGTGCTAGAGCCCCAGCGGGAGACATCTACGAGCAGTACTTC. Amino acid sequence: CSARAPAGDIYEQYF.

Remarks on this clonotype: With a much larger clone just one base away, this may be a read error. The chain uses TRBV6-6 and TRBJ2-7; TRBD2 matches at 8 bases. The V segment lost 5 bases and the J segment 4 bases; nucleotides outside the gene matches: 7. This CDR3 contains 14 residues. Germline V CDR1 and CDR2: MNHNY, SVGAGI (reference sequence). CDR3: CASSDGGAEYEQYF. The CDR3 bases are TGTGCCAGCAGTGACGGGGGGGCAGAGTACGAGCAGTACTTC.

Notes on this clonotype: The junction departs from the called germline gene at one end, perhaps through a read error. The chain is built from TRBV28 and TRBJ2-5; D might be TRBD1 (5 bases). Germline CDR1 reads MDHEN; CDR2 reads SYDVKM. The CDR3 runs 14 residues. The CDR3 reads CASSLFRGQGTQYF. CDR3 bases: TGTGCCAGCAGTTTATTCCGAGGACAAGGGACCCAGTACTTC.

The J gene is TRBJ2-1, the V gene TRBV24-1, with 10 bases aligning to TRBD2. Germline loops: CDR1 KGHDR, CDR2 SFDVKD. With V trimmed by 4 bases and J by 8 bases, 10 bases remained unmatched. The CDR3 consists of 16 residues. As DNA, the CDR3 is TGTGCCACCAGTGAGCAAGCGGGAGGGCCTTTAGATGAGCAGTTCTTC. This translates into CATSEQAGGPLDEQFF.

This clonotype was recorded a few times. The chain links TRBV7-9 to TRBJ2-3, with D uncertain. CDR3 length: 13 residues. CDR1 and CDR2 from the germline V gene are SEHNR and FQNEAQ (reference sequence). V shed 5 bases and J shed 4 bases, with 10 bases lying between them. DNA for the CDR3: TGTGCCAGCAGCCGGCAGGTCGCAGATACGCAGTATTTT. Translated, it gives CASSRQVADTQYF. The entire variable domain, with the rest obtained from reference TRBV7-9 and TRBJ2-3, is as follows: DTGVSQNPRHKITKRGQNVTFRCDPISEHNRLYWYRQTLGQGPEFLTYFQNEAQLEKSRLLSDRFSAERPKGSFSTLEIQRTEQGDSAMYLCASSRQVADTQYFGPGTRLTVL.

The genes are TRBV12-3 or TRBV12-4 and TRBJ2-7; TRBD1 agrees at 10 bases. V lost 5 bases, J lost 4 bases, and 11 bases stayed unmatched. CDR3 length: 16 amino acids. The CDR3 nucleotides are TGTGCCAGCAGTGAAGGCCGGGACAGGGGTGTTTACGAGCAGTACTTC. The encoded protein is CASSEGRDRGVYEQYF.

As DNA, the CDR3 is TGTGCCAGCAGCTCAGGGCCCCACTACAATGAGCAGTTCTTC. Protein product: CASSSGPHYNEQFF. V usage is TRBV21-1 and J usage is TRBJ2-1; the listed D gene, TRBD2, was not tested against the DNA. TRBV21-1 represents a pseudogene. CDR3 length: 14 amino acids.

The table lists this clonotype with a few counts. V is TRBV5-4 and J is TRBJ2-7; 7 nucleotides match TRBD1. Germline V gene lookup returns CDR1 SGHNT and CDR2 YYREEE (reference sequence). V trimming: 4 bases; J trimming: 0 bases; junction bases outside the gene matches: 4. The CDR3 length is 14 residues. CDR3 sequence: CASSPGQRSYEQYF. In DNA form, the CDR3 reads TGTGCCAGCAGCCCGGGACAGCGCTCCTACGAGCAGTACTTC. Full variable domain (missing parts from reference TRBV5-4 and TRBJ2-7): ETGVTQSPTHLIKTRGQQVTLRCSSQSGHNTVSWYQQALGQGPQFIFQYYREEENGRGNFPPRFSGLQFPNYSSELNVNALELDDSALYLCASSPGQRSYEQYFGPGTRLTVT.

The chain combines TRBV6-1 with TRBJ1-3, with TRBD1 identical over 9 bases. The CDR3 is 16 residues long. The germline CDR1 and CDR2 sequences are MNHNS and SASEGT. Unmatched junction bases numbered 7, after V lost 4 bases and J lost 3 bases. DNA of the CDR3: TGTGCCAGCAGTGTACAGGGACAGGGATTTGGAAACACCATATATTTT. This gives the protein CASSVQGQGFGNTIYF.

On this clonotype itself: At one end, the junction sequence differs from germline, possibly due to a read error. The gene calls are TRBV5-5 and TRBJ2-1; 8 positions match TRBD2. Germline V gives CDR1 SGHKS, CDR2 YYEKEE (reference sequence). This CDR3 has 16 amino acids. The CDR3 loop reads CTSSLSAGVVYNEQFF. Written as DNA, the CDR3 is TGTACCAGCAGCTTGTCAGCGGGAGTTGTTTACAATGAGCAGTTCTTC.

This clonotype is categorized as medium-sized. The chain carries TRBV6-5 and TRBJ2-7, with 8 bases matching TRBD2. The CDR3 length is 16 residues. CDR1 and CDR2 from the germline V gene are MNHEY and SVGAGI. Trimming at V came to 5 bases and at J to 0 bases, leaving 9 bases not matched to a gene. The CDR3 loop reads CASSIFSGTSSYEQYF. For the CDR3, the DNA is TGTGCCAGCAGTATATTTAGCGGGACCAGCTCCTACGAGCAGTACTTC.

The chain has TRBV27 and TRBJ2-3, with a weak D call TRBD2 (5 bases). Trimming pared 0 bases from V and 2 bases from J, leaving 15 bases between. The CDR3 contains 17 residues. Looked up from germline, CDR1 is MNHEY and CDR2 is SMNVEV (reference sequence). DNA for the CDR3: TGTGCCAGCAGTTTATCGGCACTAGTTGCCTTCACAGATACGCAGTATTTT. Translating gives CASSLSALVAFTDTQYF.

The rearrangement links TRBV15 to TRBJ2-7; D is ambiguous. Germline-derived CDR1 and CDR2 are LNHNV and YYDKDF (reference sequence). This CDR3 region has 13 residues. The V and J ends lost 3 bases and 6 bases respectively, with 12 bases between them. The CDR3 here is CATSSAGSPEQYF. Written as DNA, the CDR3 is TGTGCCACCAGCAGCGCAGGAAGCCCCGAGCAGTACTTC.

V gene TRBV28 combines with J gene TRBJ2-2; D might be TRBD1 or TRBD2, each matching 5 bases. This CDR3 region has 17 residues. With 10 bases removed from V and 2 bases from J, the gap between germline ends came to 23 bases. Germline V gene lookup returns CDR1 MDHEN and CDR2 SYDVKM. CDR3 residues: CATYPGTLIPNTGELFF. CDR3 DNA: TGTGCCACTTACCCCGGGACCCTCATCCCAAACACCGGGGAGCTGTTTTTT.

The V and J genes are TRBV30 and TRBJ2-1; D possibly corresponds to TRBD2 (6 bases). CDR3 length: 14 amino acids. V was shortened by 2 bases and J by 8 bases, with 16 bases between the two germline ends. Per germline, CDR1 GTSNPN and CDR2 SVGIG (reference sequence). The CDR3: CAWSILGGGDEQFF. CDR3 bases: TGTGCCTGGAGTATATTGGGGGGAGGAGATGAGCAGTTCTTC.

This rearrangement joins TRBV11-2 to TRBJ2-7, with a possible D match to TRBD2 (5 bases). Trimming removed 2 bases at V and 1 base at J, with 9 bases between. This CDR3 is 14 amino acids long. Germline V CDR1 and CDR2: SGHAT, FQNNGV. The CDR3 is CASSLTGTSYEQYF. The CDR3 DNA sequence: TGTGCCAGCAGCTTAACGGGAACGTCCTACGAGCAGTACTTC.

This clonotype was found a few times. The chain recombines TRBV7-9 with TRBJ2-7; 8 positions agree with TRBD2. The junction had 17 bases not matched to a gene; V was cut back by 4 bases and J by 0 bases. CDR1 is SEHNR, CDR2 FQNEAQ, per germline (reference sequence). The CDR3 length is 19 residues. This chain's CDR3 is CASSSTGLGVLAPSYEQYF. CDR3 bases: TGTGCCAGCAGCTCCACGGGACTAGGAGTTTTGGCTCCCTCCTACGAGCAGTACTTC.

The V call is TRBV19, the J call TRBJ2-7; 10 bases are a match to TRBD2. The J call could be wrong; TRBJ2-1 is a better fit for the DNA end. The CDR3 extends over 15 amino acids. Germline assignment: CDR1 LNHDA and CDR2 SQIVND (reference sequence). In DNA, the CDR3 is TGTGCCAGTAGTCCTCTAGCGGGAGTCGTAAATGAGCAGTTCTTC. It specifies CASSPLAGVVNEQFF.